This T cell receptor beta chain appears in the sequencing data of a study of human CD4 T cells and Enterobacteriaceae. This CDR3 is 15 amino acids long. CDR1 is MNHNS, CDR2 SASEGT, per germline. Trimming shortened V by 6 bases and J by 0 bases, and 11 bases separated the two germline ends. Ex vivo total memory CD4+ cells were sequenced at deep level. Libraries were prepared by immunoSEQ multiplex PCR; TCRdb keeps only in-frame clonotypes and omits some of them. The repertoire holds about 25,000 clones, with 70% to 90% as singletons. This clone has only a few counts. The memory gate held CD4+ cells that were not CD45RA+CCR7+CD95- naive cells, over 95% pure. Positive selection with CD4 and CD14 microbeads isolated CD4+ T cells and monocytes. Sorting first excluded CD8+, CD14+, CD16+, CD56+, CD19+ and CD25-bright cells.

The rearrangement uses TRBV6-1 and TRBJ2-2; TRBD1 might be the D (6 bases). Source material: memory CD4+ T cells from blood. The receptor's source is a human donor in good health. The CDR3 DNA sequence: TGTGCCAGCAGGCCGGGACAAACGAACACCGGGGAGCTGTTTTTT. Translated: CASRPGQTNTGELFF.